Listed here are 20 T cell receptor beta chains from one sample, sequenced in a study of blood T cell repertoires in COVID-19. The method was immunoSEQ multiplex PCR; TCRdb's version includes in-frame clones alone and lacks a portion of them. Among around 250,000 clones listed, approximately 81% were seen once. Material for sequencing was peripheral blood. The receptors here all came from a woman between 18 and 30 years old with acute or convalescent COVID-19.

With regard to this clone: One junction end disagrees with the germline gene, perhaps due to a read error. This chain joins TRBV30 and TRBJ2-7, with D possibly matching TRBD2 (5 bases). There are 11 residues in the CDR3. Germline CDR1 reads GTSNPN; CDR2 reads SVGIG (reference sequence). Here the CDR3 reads CAWRIGVGVGF. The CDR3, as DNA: TGTGCCTGGAGGATCGGGGTCGGGGTAGGCTTC.

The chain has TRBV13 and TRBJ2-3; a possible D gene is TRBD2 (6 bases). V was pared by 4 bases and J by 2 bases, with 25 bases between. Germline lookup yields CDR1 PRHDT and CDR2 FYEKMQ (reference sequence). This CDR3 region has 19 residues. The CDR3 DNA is TGTGCCAGCAGCTCCGATTGGGGACTGAAGTCCAAAAACACAGATACGCAGTATTTT. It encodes CASSSDWGLKSKNTDTQYF.

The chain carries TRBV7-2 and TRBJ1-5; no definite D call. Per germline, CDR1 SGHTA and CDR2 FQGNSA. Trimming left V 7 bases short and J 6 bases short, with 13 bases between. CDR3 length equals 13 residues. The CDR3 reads CASIQSSGQPQHF. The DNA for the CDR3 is TGTGCCAGCATCCAGAGTTCGGGTCAGCCCCAGCATTTT.

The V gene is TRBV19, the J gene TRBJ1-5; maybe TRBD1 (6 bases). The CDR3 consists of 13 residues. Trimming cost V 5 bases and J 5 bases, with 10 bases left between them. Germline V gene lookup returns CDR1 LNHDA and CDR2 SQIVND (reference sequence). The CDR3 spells CASSRQVDQPQHF. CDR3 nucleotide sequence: TGTGCCAGTAGTCGACAGGTTGATCAGCCCCAGCATTTT.

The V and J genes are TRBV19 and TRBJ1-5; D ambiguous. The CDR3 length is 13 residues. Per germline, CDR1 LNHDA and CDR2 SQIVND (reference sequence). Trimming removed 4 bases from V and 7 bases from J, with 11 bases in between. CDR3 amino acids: CASSNRVGQPQHF. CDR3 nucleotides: TGTGCCAGTAGTAACCGGGTAGGCCAGCCCCAGCATTTT.

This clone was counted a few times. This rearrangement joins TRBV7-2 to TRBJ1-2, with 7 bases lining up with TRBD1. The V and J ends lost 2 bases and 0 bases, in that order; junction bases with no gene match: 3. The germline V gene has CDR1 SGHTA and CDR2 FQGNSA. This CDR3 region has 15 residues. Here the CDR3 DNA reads TGTGCCAGCAGCTTATCCGGGACAGCTAACTATGGCTACACCTTC. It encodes CASSLSGTANYGYTF.

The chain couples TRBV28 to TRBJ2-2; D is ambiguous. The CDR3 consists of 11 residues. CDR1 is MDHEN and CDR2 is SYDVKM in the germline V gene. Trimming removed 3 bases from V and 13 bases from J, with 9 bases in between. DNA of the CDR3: TGTGCCAGCAGTTTCGGTCGAGCGCTGTTTTTT. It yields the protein CASSFGRALFF.

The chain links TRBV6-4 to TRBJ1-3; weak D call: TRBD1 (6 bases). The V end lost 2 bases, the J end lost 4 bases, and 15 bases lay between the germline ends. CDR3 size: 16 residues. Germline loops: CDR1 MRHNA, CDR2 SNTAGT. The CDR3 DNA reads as TGTGCCAGCAGTGACCAAGATCGGGGGGCGGGAAACACCATATATTTT. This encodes CASSDQDRGAGNTIYF.

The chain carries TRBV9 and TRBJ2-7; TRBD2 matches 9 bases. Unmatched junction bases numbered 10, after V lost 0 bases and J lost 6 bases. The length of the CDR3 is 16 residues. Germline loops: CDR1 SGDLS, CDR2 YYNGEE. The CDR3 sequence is CASSVGGSGSRREQYF. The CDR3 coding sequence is TGTGCCAGCAGCGTAGGAGGTAGCGGGAGTAGGCGCGAGCAGTACTTC.

CDR3 sequence: CASSPTVADEKLFF. The CDR3 nucleotides read TGTGCCAGCAGCCCGACAGTAGCAGACGAAAAACTGTTTTTT. V and J are TRBV11-2 and TRBJ1-4, with D possibly matching TRBD1 (5 bases). The CDR3 is 14 amino acids. Per germline, CDR1 SGHAT and CDR2 FQNNGV. Trimming removed 5 bases at V and 8 bases at J, with 15 bases between. Complete variable domain (other parts from reference TRBV11-2 and TRBJ1-4): EAGVAQSPRYKIIEKRQSVAFWCNPISGHATLYWYQQILGQGPKLLIQFQNNGVVDDSQLPKDRFSAERLKGVDSTLKIQPAKLEDSAVYLCASSPTVADEKLFFGSGTQLSVL.

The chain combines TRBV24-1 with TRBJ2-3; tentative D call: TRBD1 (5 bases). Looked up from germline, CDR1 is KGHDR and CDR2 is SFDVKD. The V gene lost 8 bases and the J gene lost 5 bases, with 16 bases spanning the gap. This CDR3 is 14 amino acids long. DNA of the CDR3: TGTGCCACCATGGGGCTTGATGGTCGAGATACGCAGTATTTT. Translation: CATMGLDGRDTQYF.

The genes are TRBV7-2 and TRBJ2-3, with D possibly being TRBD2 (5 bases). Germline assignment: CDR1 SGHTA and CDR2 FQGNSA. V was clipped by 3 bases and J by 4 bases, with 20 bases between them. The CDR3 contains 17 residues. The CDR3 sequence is CASSFRGLLMRADTQYF. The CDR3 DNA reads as TGTGCCAGCAGCTTCCGTGGCTTACTTATGAGGGCAGATACGCAGTATTTT.

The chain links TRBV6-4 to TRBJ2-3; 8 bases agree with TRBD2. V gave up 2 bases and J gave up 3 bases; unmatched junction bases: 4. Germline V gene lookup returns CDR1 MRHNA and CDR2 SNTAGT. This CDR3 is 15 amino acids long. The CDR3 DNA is TGTGCCAGCAGTGACGGATCGGGAGGGACAGATACGCAGTATTTT. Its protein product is CASSDGSGGTDTQYF.

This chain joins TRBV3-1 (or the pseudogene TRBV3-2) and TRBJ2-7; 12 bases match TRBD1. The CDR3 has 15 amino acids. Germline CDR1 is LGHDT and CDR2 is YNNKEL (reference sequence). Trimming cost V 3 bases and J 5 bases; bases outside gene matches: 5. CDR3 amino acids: CASSHPGTGGDEQYF. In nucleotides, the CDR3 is TGTGCCAGCAGCCACCCAGGGACAGGGGGCGACGAGCAGTACTTC.

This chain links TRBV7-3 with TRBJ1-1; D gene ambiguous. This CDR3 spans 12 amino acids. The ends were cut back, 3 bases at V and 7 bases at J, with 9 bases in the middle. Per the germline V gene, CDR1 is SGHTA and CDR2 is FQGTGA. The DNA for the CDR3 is TGTGCCAGCAGCTTTGGCATCCGTGAAGCTTTCTTT. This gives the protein CASSFGIREAFF.

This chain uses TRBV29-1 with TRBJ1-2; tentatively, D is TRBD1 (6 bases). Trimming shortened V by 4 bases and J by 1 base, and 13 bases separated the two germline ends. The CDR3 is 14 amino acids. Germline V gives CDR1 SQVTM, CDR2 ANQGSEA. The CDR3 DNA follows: TGCAGCGTTGGTGGCAGGGGACGTAACTATGGCTACACCTTC. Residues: CSVGGRGRNYGYTF.

The CDR3 is CASSKTSRAYTGELFF. The DNA for the CDR3 is TGTGCCAGTAGTAAGACTAGCCGAGCATACACCGGGGAGCTGTTTTTT. The V gene is TRBV19, the J gene TRBJ2-2, with 7 bases lining up with TRBD2. V gave up 4 bases and J gave up 3 bases; unmatched junction bases: 8. The CDR3 totals 16 residues. Germline lookup yields CDR1 LNHDA and CDR2 SQIVND (reference sequence).

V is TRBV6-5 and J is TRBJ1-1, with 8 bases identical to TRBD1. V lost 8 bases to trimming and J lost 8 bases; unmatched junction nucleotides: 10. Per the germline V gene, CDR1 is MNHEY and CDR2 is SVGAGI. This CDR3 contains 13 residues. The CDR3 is CASAIPGGPEAFF. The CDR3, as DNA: TGTGCCAGCGCCATACCAGGGGGCCCCGAAGCTTTCTTT.

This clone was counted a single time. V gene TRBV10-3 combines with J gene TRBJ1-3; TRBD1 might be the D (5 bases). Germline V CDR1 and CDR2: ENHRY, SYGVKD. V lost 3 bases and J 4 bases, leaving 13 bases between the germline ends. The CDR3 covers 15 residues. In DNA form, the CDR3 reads TGTGCCATCAGTGACCCCGGGGGGTCCGGAAACACCATATATTTT. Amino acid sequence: CAISDPGGSGNTIYF.

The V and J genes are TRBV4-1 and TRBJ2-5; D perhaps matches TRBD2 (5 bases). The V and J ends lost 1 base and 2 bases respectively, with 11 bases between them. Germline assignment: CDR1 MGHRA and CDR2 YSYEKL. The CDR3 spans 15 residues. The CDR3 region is CASSQVEGRQETQYF. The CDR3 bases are TGCGCCAGCAGCCAAGTAGAGGGAAGGCAAGAGACCCAGTACTTC.